This entry is about one TCR beta chain. Antigen specificity is unknown. RNA transcripts gave rise to amplified TCR beta CDR3 regions. The HTBI primer set was used in a first-round RT-PCR of the TCR CDR3. TCRdb used MiXCR to reprocess the multiplex PCR reads, holding one entry per CDR3 protein. The sample shows about 180,000 distinct CDR3 sequences, over 15% of them seen only once. CDR1 and CDR2 from the germline V gene are DFQATT and SNEGSKA (reference sequence). Trimming took off 0 bases at V and 0 bases at J, with 11 bases between the two ends. The CDR3 runs 16 residues. This sample is part of a study of T cells in Graves' hyperthyroidism and ophthalmopathy. Study-level findings and limits: Ophthalmopathy stood apart from stable hyperthyroidism in a 13 V-J model. Blood held most thyroid clonotypes expanded above 0.001 frequency.

Thyroid ultrasound and orbital computed tomography, with clinical symptoms and serum thyroxine and TRAb, informed diagnoses. Fresh 10 ml peripheral blood yielded PBMCs. The TCR was taken from a woman aged 45-60 years with Graves' hyperthyroidism. Sequencing used blood. The gene calls are TRBV20-1 and TRBJ1-4; D remains unclear. The CDR3 bases are TGCAGTGCTAGAGAAATTGGAAGGGCAACTAATGAAAAACTGTTTTTT. Amino acid sequence: CSAREIGRATNEKLFF.